This TCR beta chain was obtained from a study of technical replicates of blood from a few donors. The V and J ends lost 2 bases and 1 base respectively, with 5 bases between them. Germline V gene data show CDR1 as LNHDA and CDR2 as SQIVND (reference sequence). The CDR3 sequence is 13 residues long. This clone was observed a single time. The repertoire was sequenced with immunoSEQ multiplex PCR; TCRdb's copy has only in-frame clones and lacks some. The table lists 80,000 to 95,000 clones, about 96% of them singletons. The chain joins TRBV19 to TRBJ1-1; D remains unclear. The clonotype originates from a human donor in good health. The material sequenced was T cells isolated from PBMCs. CDR3 residues: CASSISRNTEAFF. CDR3 DNA: TGTGCCAGTAGTATATCCAGGAACACTGAAGCTTTCTTT.